The clone carrying this TCR beta chain was seen many times. Its antigen is unidentified. This sample is part of a study of T-cell reconstitution after alpha-beta-depleted transplantation in children. General study points: At around two months after transplant, the alpha-beta T cells were reportedly derived from several hundred expanded clones that came from non-depleted graft cells. It was newly produced T cells that mostly accounted for T-cell counts and diversity one year after transplant. Surviving recipient T cells and thymic progenitors produced the high day-60 TCRbeta diversity seen in some patients.

With 5 bases clipped from V and 5 bases from J, the junction kept 5 bases outside the gene matches. The CDR3 length is 15 residues. TCRbeta library preparation incorporated unique molecular identifiers. TCRdb fed the PCR reads into MiXCR, producing one record per CDR3 protein. This table holds around 500,000 distinct CDR3 sequences, 23% found once. This sequence joins TRBV12-3 or TRBV12-4 and TRBJ2-1, with 11 positions matching TRBD2. Specimen: PBMCs, mostly from graft donor cells, collected 360 days after TCRalphabeta/CD19-depleted stem cell transplant. This TCR was recovered from a boy younger than two who had a stem cell transplant for acute myeloid leukemia, so the T cells may come from the graft donor. CDR3 residues: CASSLSGGVHNEQFF. CDR3 DNA sequence: TGTGCCAGCAGTCTTAGCGGGGGGGTTCACAATGAGCAGTTCTTC.